Sequencing of this TCR beta chain was carried out in a study of regulatory T cells in long-lasting Graves disease. The time point: newly diagnosed GD, antithyroid drugs for less than 3 months. The TCR library used RNA extracted from PBMCs. Study-wide results and limits: Persistent disease showed a preference for TRBV28, TRBJ1-2 and TRBJ2-5.

Only a few counts were recorded for this clonotype. Its target is unknown. CDR3 length: 14 residues. Germline values: CDR1 LGHDT, CDR2 YNNKEL (reference sequence). Trimming removed 2 bases at V and 8 bases at J, with 12 bases between. HTBI primers from iRepertoire and Arm-PCR of CDR3 regions yielded the TCR beta libraries. TCRdb ran MiXCR on the multiplex PCR reads and lists one entry per CDR3 protein. The table has about 620,000 distinct CDR3 sequences, 15% to 20% seen once. These same data were also listed under a study on T cells in Graves' hyperthyroidism and ophthalmopathy. Per that study: Most clonotypes that expanded in the thyroid above 0.001 also showed up in blood.

The clonotype was recovered from a woman aged 25 to 39 with Graves disease. The starting material was peripheral blood mononuclear cells (PBMCs), obtained at new diagnosis, from a patient treated with antithyroid drugs. The rearrangement joins TRBV3-1 to TRBJ1-4; D remains ambiguous. As DNA, the CDR3 is TGTGCCAGCAGCCAAAGGTCCAACGAAGAAAAACTGTTTTTT. Translated, it gives CASSQRSNEEKLFF.